Listed here are 8 T cell receptor beta chains from one sample, sequenced in a study of Graves' ophthalmopathy and Graves' hyperthyroidism. RNA transcripts yielded amplified TCR beta CDR3 regions. Following a first-round RT-PCR that used HTBI primers, a second-round multiplex PCR was carried out. TCRdb reprocessed the multiplex PCR reads via MiXCR and lists one record per CDR3 protein. The table records 600,000 to 650,000 distinct CDR3 sequences, 20% to 25% of them present only once. Sequenced: peripheral blood. Receptors originate from a woman aged 18-35 years with stable Graves' hyperthyroidism. Some clones in this sample may be carry-over from other donors' samples.

Of note for this clonotype: Being one base from a much bigger clone, this may be a read error. The V and J genes are TRBV5-5 and TRBJ1-3, with TRBD1 matching over 10 bases. With 5 bases clipped from V and 8 bases from J, the junction kept 13 bases outside the gene matches. This CDR3 spans 16 amino acids. Germline V gene sequence: CDR1 SGHKS, CDR2 YYEKEE (reference sequence). Written as DNA, the CDR3 is TGTGCCAGCAGTAACTCGACAGGGGGCCACGGATACACCATATATTTT. Translated, it gives CASSNSTGGHGYTIYF. Complete variable domain (other parts from reference TRBV5-5 and TRBJ1-3): DAGVTQSPTHLIKTRGQQVTLRCSPISGHKSVSWYQQVLGQGPQFIFQYYEKEERGRGNFPDRFSARQFPNYSSELNVNALLLGDSALYLCASSNSTGGHGYTIYFGEGSWLTVV.

As concerns this clonotype: This may stem from a read error, because a much larger clone lies one nucleotide away. V is TRBV18 and J is TRBJ2-7; no reliable D call. Germline values: CDR1 KGHSH, CDR2 LQKENI. There are 14 residues in the CDR3. CDR3 bases: TGTGCCAGCTCACCCTCGGACGTTACCTACGGGCAGTACTTC. Translated: CASSPSDVTYGQYF.

The rearrangement uses TRBV12-3 or TRBV12-4 and TRBJ1-2; D is ambiguous. CDR3 length equals 13 residues. Trimming pared 3 bases from V and 2 bases from J, leaving 7 bases between. The CDR3 region has the DNA TGTGCCAGCAGTTTGTTCCCCAACTATGGCTACACCTTC. Protein: CASSLFPNYGYTF.

This clonotype was found many times. The rearrangement joins TRBV5-1 to TRBJ1-6; D not certain. Germline CDR1 is SGHRS and CDR2 is YFSETQ. This CDR3 spans 15 amino acids. The V end was cut by 2 bases, the J end by 1 base, with 7 bases between. The CDR3 loop reads CASSLGRSYNSPLHF. In DNA, the CDR3 is TGCGCCAGCAGCTTAGGGAGGTCCTATAATTCACCCCTCCACTTT.

The chain couples TRBV10-3 to TRBJ2-7, with D possibly being TRBD1 (6 bases). The CDR3 contains 12 residues. Trimming took off 3 bases at V and 12 bases at J, with 15 bases between the two ends. Germline CDR1 reads ENHRY; CDR2 reads SYGVKD. Here the CDR3 DNA reads TGTGCCATCAGTGAAGGTCCCAGGGGCGGGTACTTC. It translates to CAISEGPRGGYF.

The chain joins TRBV19 to TRBJ1-1; D might be TRBD1 (6 bases). With 11 bases removed from V and 1 base from J, the gap between germline ends came to 11 bases. The CDR3 is 12 residues long. Germline V gives CDR1 LNHDA, CDR2 SQIVND (reference sequence). The CDR3 loop reads CAARGTNTEAFF. CDR3 in DNA: TGTGCCGCTAGGGGGACGAACACTGAAGCTTTCTTT.

The rearrangement links TRBV5-6 to TRBJ2-5; D gene ambiguous. V gave up 4 bases and J gave up 4 bases, with 20 bases separating them. The CDR3 sequence is 16 residues long. CDR1 and CDR2 (germline): SGHDT, YYEEEE. The CDR3 spells CASSTEQKYFAETQYF. As DNA, the CDR3 is TGTGCCAGCAGCACGGAACAGAAATATTTTGCAGAGACCCAGTACTTC.

This chain uses TRBV7-3 with TRBJ2-5; possible D gene TRBD1, 6 bases. The V gene's germline CDR1 is SGHTA and CDR2 FQGTGA. V was shortened by 7 bases and J by 7 bases, with 13 bases between the two germline ends. This CDR3 contains 12 residues. The CDR3 DNA follows: TGTGCCAGCACCGAACAGGGAGCGACCCAGTACTTC. This encodes CASTEQGATQYF.